Shown below are 11 T cell receptor beta chains from a single sample sequenced in a study of control samples from healthy donors and cancer patients (dated by TCRdb to the early 2020s). Library preparation was by the immunoSEQ multiplex PCR assay. TCRdb obtained this table from immuneACCESS and retained in-frame rearrangements with V and J assigned. These tables miss some clones; where compared with another copy, unresolved V genes account for less than half of the shortfall, and the remainder is unexplained. The sample yields 55,000 to 85,000 clones; more than 75% were counted once. Jointly, the top ten make up 2% to 2.5% of the sample. Sequenced sample: PBMCs. The receptors derive from a woman between 45 and 65 years old with head and neck cancer.

The chain is built from TRBV4-3 and TRBJ2-6; D is uncertain. This CDR3 comprises 18 residues. Germline CDR1 reads LGHNA; CDR2 reads YSLEER. With 0 bases removed from V and 0 bases from J, the gap between germline ends came to 12 bases. CDR3 loop: CASSQDTAMSSGANVLTF. The CDR3 nucleotides are TGCGCCAGCAGCCAAGATACCGCCATGAGCTCTGGGGCCAACGTCCTGACTTTC.

The chain links TRBV28 to TRBJ2-3, with 8 bases fitting TRBD2. The J segment lost 6 bases and the V segment lost 7 bases, leaving 12 bases of the junction unmatched. This CDR3 contains 15 residues. Germline V lookup: CDR1 MDHEN, CDR2 SYDVKM. Here the CDR3 reads CASTPAGLAYDTQYF. The CDR3 coding sequence is TGTGCCAGCACTCCGGCAGGACTAGCATACGATACGCAGTATTTT.

V is TRBV3-1 (or the pseudogene TRBV3-2) and J is TRBJ1-1, with 8 bases identical to TRBD1. V lost 4 bases, J lost 4 bases, and 11 bases stayed unmatched. Germline CDR1 and CDR2: LGHDT and YNNKEL (reference sequence). CDR3 size: 16 residues. This CDR3 is CASSPRQGKGFTEAFF. The CDR3 DNA sequence: TGTGCCAGCAGCCCCCGACAGGGGAAGGGGTTCACTGAAGCTTTCTTT.

The chain uses TRBV6-1 and TRBJ1-4; TRBD1 might be the D (5 bases). Germline CDR1 and CDR2: MNHNS and SASEGT. This CDR3 has 16 amino acids. Between the trimmed V and J ends, which lost 2 bases and 3 bases, there was a span of 13 bases. In nucleotides, the CDR3 is TGTGCCAGCAGTGAAATAGGGGCAGCTTCTAATGAAAAACTGTTTTTT. Its protein is CASSEIGAASNEKLFF.

V gene TRBV5-4 combines with J gene TRBJ2-7; 10 bases are a match to TRBD1. Germline values: CDR1 SGHNT, CDR2 YYREEE (reference sequence). After removal of 4 bases from V and 4 bases from J, the junction contained 17 bases not matched to a gene. The CDR3 runs to 18 residues. This CDR3 reads CASSRRKLTGQGFYEQYF. The CDR3 bases are TGTGCCAGCAGCCGAAGAAAACTAACGGGACAGGGGTTTTACGAGCAGTACTTC.

The chain joins TRBV5-4 to TRBJ2-1; 13 nucleotides match TRBD2. The CDR3 covers 18 residues. Trimming took 4 bases from V and 0 from J; bases not matched to a gene: 7. CDR1 is SGHNT, CDR2 YYREEE, per germline (reference sequence). The chain's CDR3 is CASSPGTSGVFSYNEQFF. The CDR3 bases are TGTGCCAGCAGCCCCGGGACTAGCGGGGTTTTCTCCTACAATGAGCAGTTCTTC.

A single count supports this clone. V and J are TRBV18 and TRBJ1-2; unclear D gene. This CDR3 has 12 residues. With 3 bases removed from V and 3 bases from J, the gap between germline ends came to 5 bases. CDR1 KGHSH and CDR2 LQKENI come from the germline V gene. CDR3 protein: CASSPDDYGYTF. The CDR3 DNA reads as TGTGCCAGCTCACCTGACGACTATGGCTACACCTTC.

This chain connects TRBV30 to TRBJ1-5; weak D call: TRBD1 (6 bases). The CDR3 covers 16 residues. Germline V gene sequence: CDR1 GTSNPN, CDR2 SVGIG (reference sequence). V was cut by 3 bases and J by 0 bases, with 15 bases left in between. In DNA form, the CDR3 reads TGTGCCTGGAGCCAAGGGGGGATTTATAGCAATCAGCCCCAGCATTTT. Its protein is CAWSQGGIYSNQPQHF.

This clone was seen just once. The chain couples TRBV24-1 to TRBJ1-2, with D possibly being TRBD1 (5 bases). The CDR3 covers 12 residues. V lost 7 bases to trimming and J lost 7 bases, with 12 bases between them. The germline CDR1 and CDR2 sequences are KGHDR and SFDVKD. CDR3 DNA: TGTGCCACCAGCGAGGGGTTAAGTGGCTACACCTTC. Amino acids: CATSEGLSGYTF.

The gene calls are TRBV2 and TRBJ2-7, with D possibly being TRBD1 (6 bases). Deletions cut 7 bases from V and 2 bases from J, with 18 bases between. Germline values: CDR1 SNHLY, CDR2 FYNNEI. CDR3 length: 15 amino acids. The CDR3 DNA follows: TGTGCCAGCACCGATCCCCGACAGGTTGCCTACGAGCAGTACTTC. This translates into CASTDPRQVAYEQYF. The entire variable domain, with the rest obtained from reference TRBV2 and TRBJ2-7, is as follows: EPEVTQTPSHQVTQMGQEVILRCVPISNHLYFYWYRQILGQKVEFLVSFYNNEISEKSEIFDDQFSVERPDGSNFTLKIRSTKLEDSAMYFCASTDPRQVAYEQYFGPGTRLTVT.

The V gene is TRBV19, the J gene TRBJ1-6; D is ambiguous. V gave up 4 bases and J gave up 3 bases, with 10 bases separating them. The CDR3 totals 15 residues. Germline values: CDR1 LNHDA, CDR2 SQIVND (reference sequence). For the CDR3, the DNA is TGTGCCAGTAGTACAATGACGGACTATAATTCACCCCTCCACTTT. Its protein product is CASSTMTDYNSPLHF.